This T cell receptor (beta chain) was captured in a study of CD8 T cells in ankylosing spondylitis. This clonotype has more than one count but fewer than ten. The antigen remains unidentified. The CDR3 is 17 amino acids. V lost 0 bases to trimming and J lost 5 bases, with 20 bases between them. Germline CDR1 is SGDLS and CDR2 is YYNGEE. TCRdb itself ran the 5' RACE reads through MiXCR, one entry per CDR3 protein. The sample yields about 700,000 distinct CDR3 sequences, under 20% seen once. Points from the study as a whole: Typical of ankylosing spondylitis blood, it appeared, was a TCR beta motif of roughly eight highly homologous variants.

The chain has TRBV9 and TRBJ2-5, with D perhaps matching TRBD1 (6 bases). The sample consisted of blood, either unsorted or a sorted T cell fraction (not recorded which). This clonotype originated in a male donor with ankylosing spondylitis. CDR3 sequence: CASSVGGLGQFGETQYF. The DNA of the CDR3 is TGTGCCAGCAGCGTAGGGGGGCTCGGCCAATTCGGTGAGACCCAGTACTTC.